This T cell receptor beta chain is from a study of blood T cell repertoires in COVID-19. Study as a whole: Nucleic acid was either cDNA or gDNA, and it came from T cells, B-cell-depleted T cells, or PBMCs.

The CDR3 runs 17 residues. Germline assignment: CDR1 SNHLY and CDR2 FYNNEI. Germline trimming cut 3 bases from V and 4 bases from J; bases unmatched to any gene: 15. In the study's own analysis: Amplification of reference gene primers provided the estimated nucleated cell counts. The protocol was immunoSEQ multiplex PCR, while the TCRdb copy is restricted to in-frame clones and leaves out a portion. Clone size and the V and J calls come from that table; the DNA yielded D and trimming. The repertoire holds about 90,000 clones, about 90% seen once, with less than 3% in the top ten. The source of this sequence is a man aged 45-65 years with COVID-19, enrolled during active disease. Sequenced input: peripheral blood. The V gene is TRBV2, the J gene TRBJ2-7; 7 bases align to TRBD2. The CDR3 is CASSDRKEGRVSYEQYF. The CDR3 DNA reads as TGTGCCAGCAGTGACCGGAAGGAAGGGAGGGTTTCATACGAGCAGTACTTC.